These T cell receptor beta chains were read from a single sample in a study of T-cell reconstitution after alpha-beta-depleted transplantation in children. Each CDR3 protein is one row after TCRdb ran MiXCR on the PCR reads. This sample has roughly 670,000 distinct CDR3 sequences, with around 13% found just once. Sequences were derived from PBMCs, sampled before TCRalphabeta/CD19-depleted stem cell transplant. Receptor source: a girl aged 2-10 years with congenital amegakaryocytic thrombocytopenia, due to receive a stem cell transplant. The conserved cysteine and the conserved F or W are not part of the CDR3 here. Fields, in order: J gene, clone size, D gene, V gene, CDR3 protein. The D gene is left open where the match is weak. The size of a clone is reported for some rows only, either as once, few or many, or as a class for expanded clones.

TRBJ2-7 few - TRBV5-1 ASSLDGPPNEQY
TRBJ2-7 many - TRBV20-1 SARELDLSSYEQY
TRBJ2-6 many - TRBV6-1 ASSLDASGANVLT
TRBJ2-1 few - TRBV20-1 SARGWTGYNEQF
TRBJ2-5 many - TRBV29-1 SVVPGPPYQETQY
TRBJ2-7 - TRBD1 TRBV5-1 ASSSYPGQVFTSYEQY
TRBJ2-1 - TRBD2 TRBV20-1 RGTSGPNEQF
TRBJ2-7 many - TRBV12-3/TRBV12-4 ASTRQDRYEQY
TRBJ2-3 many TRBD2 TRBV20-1 SAGLAGGSVSTDTQY
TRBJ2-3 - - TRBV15 ATSRDWRSTDTQY
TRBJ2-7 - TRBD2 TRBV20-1 SARKDAGAVREQY
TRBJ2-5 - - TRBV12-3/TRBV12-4 ASSGLAETQY
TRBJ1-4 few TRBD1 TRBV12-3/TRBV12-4 ASSPTGGEKKLF
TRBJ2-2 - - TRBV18 ASSGDTGELF
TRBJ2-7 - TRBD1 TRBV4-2 ASSQSSPGQGAYEQY
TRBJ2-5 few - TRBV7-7 ASSVGMKETQY
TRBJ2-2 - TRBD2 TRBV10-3 AIRILGLAGGPMYTGELF
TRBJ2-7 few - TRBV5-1 ASSLGMESPYEQY
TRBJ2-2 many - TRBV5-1 ASTPGTATTGELF
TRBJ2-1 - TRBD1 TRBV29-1 SVETISGTGGEIYNEQF
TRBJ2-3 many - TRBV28 ASSPVPGTDTQY
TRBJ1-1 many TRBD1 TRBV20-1 SAMDRENTEAF
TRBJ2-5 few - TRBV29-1 SVDNFEQTQY
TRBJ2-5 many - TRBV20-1 SAEYQETQY
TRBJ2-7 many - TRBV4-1 ASSQVGRQGLYEQY
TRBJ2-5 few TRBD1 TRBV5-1 ASSSDRGGETQY
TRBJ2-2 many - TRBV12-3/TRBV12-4 ASSNSQGAGELF
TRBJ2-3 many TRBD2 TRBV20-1 SAIRGGGPITQY
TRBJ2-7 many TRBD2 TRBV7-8 ASSFPSGIPTPEQY
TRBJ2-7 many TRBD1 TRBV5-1 ASSRPGTGKYEQY
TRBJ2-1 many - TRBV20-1 SARDPSAFSYNEQF
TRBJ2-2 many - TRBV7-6 ASSSYVGSNTGELF
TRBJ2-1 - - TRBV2 ASMAGLGSAEQF
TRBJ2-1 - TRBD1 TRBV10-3 AISDTGAYNEQF
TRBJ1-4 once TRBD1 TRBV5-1 ASSPGTAPEKLF
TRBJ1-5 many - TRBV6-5 ASSYGWQDNQPQH
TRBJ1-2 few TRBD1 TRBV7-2 ASSRSTGAYDYGYT
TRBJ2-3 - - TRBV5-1 ASSRWARPDTQY
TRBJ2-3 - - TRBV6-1 ASSGPGLDTQY
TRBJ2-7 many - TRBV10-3 AAGRETYEQY
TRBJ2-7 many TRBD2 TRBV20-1 SATSFYEQY
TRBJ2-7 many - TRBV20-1 SASRQGWPYEQY
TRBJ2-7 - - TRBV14 ASSQDRVTEQY
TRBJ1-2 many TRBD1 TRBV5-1 ASSLRNRGDYGYT
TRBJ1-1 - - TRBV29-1 SVERGPMMGSSNTEAF
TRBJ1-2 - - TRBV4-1 ASSQGALSRGRTTYGYT
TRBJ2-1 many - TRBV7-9 ASSLDFWENNEQF
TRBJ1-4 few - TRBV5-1 ASSKTGVYNEKLF
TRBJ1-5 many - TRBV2 ASSESRGNQPQH